This T cell receptor beta chain was identified in a study of blood T cell repertoires in COVID-19. About the study: Nucleic acid was either cDNA or gDNA, and it came from T cells, B-cell-depleted T cells, or PBMCs.

Germline V gene data show CDR1 as MDHEN and CDR2 as SYDVKM. This CDR3 spans 16 amino acids. V was pared by 5 bases and J by 0 bases, with 6 bases of the junction left unmatched. Sequenced by immunoSEQ multiplex PCR; TCRdb stores in-frame clones only, minus some. The top ten hold roughly 8% of the sample, which has roughly 220,000 clones, roughly 81% seen once. This clonotype was sampled from a woman older than 75 with COVID-19, enrolled during active disease. Sequenced sample: peripheral blood. The V gene is TRBV28, the J gene TRBJ2-3; 9 nucleotides line up with TRBD2. The CDR3 region is CASSEASGMSTDTQYF. In DNA form, the CDR3 reads TGTGCCAGCAGTGAAGCTAGCGGGATGAGCACAGATACGCAGTATTTT.